This T cell receptor (beta chain) was documented in a study of blood T cells in healthy people across ages (dated by TCRdb to between 2014 and 2017). Turning to the overall study: In model experiments, template switching captured roughly one uniquely barcoded TCR beta cDNA molecule for every two T cells. The study measured age-related changes in TCR beta repertoire diversity using deep sequencing normalized with unique cDNA molecular identifiers. Four age groups were formed from the donors: young (average roughly 16 years), middle-aged (just under 40), aged (around 68) and long-lived (82). The study analyzed two additional independent replicas of 1 million unique cDNA reads from the same blood draw for two donors, one aged 18 to 29 and one aged 80 or older. The investigation overall reported the following: The percentage of naive T cells measured by flow cytometry correlated strongly with observed TCR beta diversity. Because donor CMV infection status was unknown, age-related changes in expanded clonotypes were potentially confounded. Observed TCR beta diversity per million T cells fell roughly linearly with age, and a significant reduction was already apparent by age about 38. Estimates of total diversity based on one million sequenced T cells were regarded as lower bounds and as underestimates. The long-lived group showed more naive CD4+ T cells, fewer expanded clones and increased TCR diversity than the aged group, suggesting age selection. Conclusive comparison of naive and antigen-experienced compartments was prevented by the profiling of bulk unsorted PBMCs.

A remark on this clonotype: Its antigen has not been determined. There are no base qualities to consult, and no much larger clone falls within one base.

Library generation was performed with 5' RACE. The reads were generated on an Illumina HiSeq 2500. The second PCR ran for roughly 6 to 11 cycles and used a J-beta primer mix along with a sample-barcoded 5' primer. A unique molecular identifier was introduced onto each TCR beta cDNA molecule by a template-switch 5' adaptor carrying 12 random nucleotides. Each sample yielded at least 2.5 million CDR3-containing paired-end reads. The Mint cDNA synthesis kit, primed by a TRBC-specific oligonucleotide, was used to synthesize first-strand cDNA from all RNA. All cDNA was treated with uracil-DNA glycosylase and then went through a first 18-cycle PCR with the universal primers M1SS and BC2_uni_R. In the original analysis: For normalization, 1 million high-quality reads were randomly selected from each sample, with every read carrying a distinct molecular identifier. Instead of being binned into consensus sequences, reads with shared molecular identifiers were discarded. MiTCR, with a Q25 quality threshold and the strictest error-elimination algorithm, was used for CDR3 identification, clonotype clustering and error correction. A nonparametric unseen species model using Euler transformation provided a lower-bound estimate of total TCR beta diversity. Through fastp at Q25 and MiXCR, TCRdb rebuilt clones from the public reads, retaining in-frame beta chains. Rows with one shared CDR3 protein collapse into an entry with the most common genes and DNA. The V and J calls were not made by the authors but by TCRdb's processing. Recorded for this sample are about 570,000 distinct CDR3 sequences; approximately 26% of them occurred a single time. The ten largest clonotypes hold approximately 3.5% of the sample.

Per the germline V gene, MDHEN is the CDR1 and SYDVKM is the CDR2. Germline trimming: 4 bases from V, 2 bases from J; junction bases outside gene matches: 6. Its CDR3 holds 16 amino acids, cysteine through phenylalanine. The DNA shown is the 48-base CDR3, in frame from base 1. The donors were under 40 Caucasian individuals from Russia, aged roughly 6 to 100 years, who were systemically healthy. About 10 milliliters of peripheral blood were drawn from each donor into EDTA-treated Vacutainer tubes. Ficoll-Paque density-gradient centrifugation was used to isolate PBMCs, with at least 6.5 million obtained per sample. Trizol reagent was used to extract total RNA from PBMCs, with at least 5 micrograms per sample. For every donor, flow cytometry on a PBMC aliquot measured the percentage of naive CD45RAhigh/CD27high T cells. This sample was shared with a second study, whose subject was T cells of mothers and their children. As that second study puts it: The donors were nine systemically healthy Caucasian individuals, made up of three mothers and their six children. cDNA synthesis consumed the entire amount of extracted RNA, loaded at around 1.5 ug RNA in each 15 ul reaction. Sample barcodes and 2-4 random nucleotides were added via the M1S primer in the second PCR. More than 9 million TCR beta CDR3 reads were obtained from each mother, and roughly 3 million reads were obtained from each child. Thymic selection shapes the output of TCR recombination in a similar way in related and unrelated pairs, and inherited differences have a minor effect. Normalized repertoire overlap was always slightly but never significantly higher in related than unrelated mother-child pairs. Persistent microchimeric T cell clones were not detected, at a sensitivity of around 99 clones per million clonotypes. The study used deep NGS to compare TCR beta repertoires of mothers and children, seeking features distinguishing related mother-child pairs from unrelated individuals. Mothers averaged roughly 40 +/- 4 years of age and children averaged around 10 +/- 4 years. After adapter ligation with NEBNext reagents, the libraries were sequenced on Illumina HiSeq 2000 with 100+100 nt paired-end reads. To prevent cross-contamination, the mother and child libraries were prepared a month apart and were sequenced in separate runs. Each donor had between roughly 450,000 and 2,100,000 distinct TCR beta clonotypes identified. Naive TCR beta clonotypes were estimated from low-frequency clonotypes matched to each donor's FACS-determined naive share, without sorting.

This clonotype originated in a boy between 2 and 10 years old in good health. The sample was blood. The rearrangement combines TRBV28 with TRBJ2-7, with 12 bases aligning to TRBD2. The CDR3 protein sequence reads: CASSSTSGSTPYEQYF. The nucleotide sequence reads as follows: TGTGCCAGCAGTTCGACTAGCGGGAGCACCCCCTACGAGCAGTACTTC.